This T cell receptor beta chain was identified during a study of post-analysis software for immune sequencing data. Study observations and caveats: Normalized Chao1 diversity was significantly lower in multiple sclerosis patients than in controls. A few TRBV segments (TRBV5-6, TRBV5-1 and TRBV20-1 among them) occurred more frequently in patients than in controls.

Included in the TCR beta cDNA libraries were unique molecular identifiers. MiXCR, run by TCRdb on the PCR reads, gives a single entry per CDR3 protein. Here the sample spans some 240,000 distinct CDR3 sequences, 36% being singletons. V was cut by 0 bases and J by 5 bases, with 22 bases left in between. CDR1 is DFQATT, CDR2 SNEGSKA, per germline (reference sequence). The CDR3 totals 17 residues. This clonotype was counted many times. Its antigen remains unknown. The sample comprised blood. This receptor was taken from a girl aged 5-17 years with multiple sclerosis. This rearrangement joins TRBV20-1 to TRBJ2-5, with D unresolved. The CDR3 DNA is TGCAGTGCTAGAGATCGCCTGGGATCTGCAAGAATGGAGACCCAGTACTTC. Residues: CSARDRLGSARMETQYF.